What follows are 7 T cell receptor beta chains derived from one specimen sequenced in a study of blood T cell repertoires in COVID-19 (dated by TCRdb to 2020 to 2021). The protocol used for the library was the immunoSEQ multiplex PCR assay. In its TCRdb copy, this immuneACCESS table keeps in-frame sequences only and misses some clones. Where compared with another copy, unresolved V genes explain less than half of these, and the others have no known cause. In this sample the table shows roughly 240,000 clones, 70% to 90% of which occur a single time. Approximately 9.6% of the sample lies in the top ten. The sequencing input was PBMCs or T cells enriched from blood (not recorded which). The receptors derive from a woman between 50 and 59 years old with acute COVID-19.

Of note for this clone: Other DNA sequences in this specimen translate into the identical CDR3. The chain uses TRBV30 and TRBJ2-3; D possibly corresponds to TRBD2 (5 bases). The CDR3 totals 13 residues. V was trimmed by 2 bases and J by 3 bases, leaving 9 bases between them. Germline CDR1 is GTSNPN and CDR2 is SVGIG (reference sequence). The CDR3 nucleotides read TGTGCCTGGAGTACGGGGTGGACAGATACGCAGTATTTT. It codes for CAWSTGWTDTQYF.

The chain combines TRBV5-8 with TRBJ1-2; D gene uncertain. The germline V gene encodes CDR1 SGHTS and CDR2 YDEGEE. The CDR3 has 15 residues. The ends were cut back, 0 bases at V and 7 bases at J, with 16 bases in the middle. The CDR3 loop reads CASSLEGSRLSGYTF. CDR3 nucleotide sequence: TGTGCCAGCAGCTTGGAAGGGAGTAGGCTCTCTGGCTACACCTTC.

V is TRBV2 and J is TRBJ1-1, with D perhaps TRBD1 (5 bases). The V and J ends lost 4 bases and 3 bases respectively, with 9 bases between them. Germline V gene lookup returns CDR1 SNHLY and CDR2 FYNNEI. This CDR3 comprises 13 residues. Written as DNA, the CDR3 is TGTGCCAGCAGTGCTCGGGGGGACACTGAAGCTTTCTTT. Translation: CASSARGDTEAFF. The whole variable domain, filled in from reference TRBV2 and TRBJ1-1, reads EPEVTQTPSHQVTQMGQEVILRCVPISNHLYFYWYRQILGQKVEFLVSFYNNEISEKSEIFDDQFSVERPDGSNFTLKIRSTKLEDSAMYFCASSARGDTEAFFGQGTRLTVV.

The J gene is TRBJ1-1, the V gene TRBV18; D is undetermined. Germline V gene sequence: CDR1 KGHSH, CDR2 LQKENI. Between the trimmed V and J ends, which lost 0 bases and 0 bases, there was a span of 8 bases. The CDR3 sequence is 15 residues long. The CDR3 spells CASSPPSQVNTEAFF. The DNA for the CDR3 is TGTGCCAGCTCACCACCGAGTCAGGTGAACACTGAAGCTTTCTTT.

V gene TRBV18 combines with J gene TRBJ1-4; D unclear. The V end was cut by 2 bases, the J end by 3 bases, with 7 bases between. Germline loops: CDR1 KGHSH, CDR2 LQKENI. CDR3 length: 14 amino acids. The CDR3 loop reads CASSPSGANEKLFF. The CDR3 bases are TGTGCCAGCTCACCATCCGGGGCTAATGAAAAACTGTTTTTT. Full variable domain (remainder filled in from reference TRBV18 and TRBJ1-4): NAGVMQNPRHLVRRRGQEARLRCSPMKGHSHVYWYRQLPEEGLKFMVYLQKENIIDESGMPKERFSAEFPKEGPSILRIQQVVRGDSAAYFCASSPSGANEKLFFGSGTQLSVL.

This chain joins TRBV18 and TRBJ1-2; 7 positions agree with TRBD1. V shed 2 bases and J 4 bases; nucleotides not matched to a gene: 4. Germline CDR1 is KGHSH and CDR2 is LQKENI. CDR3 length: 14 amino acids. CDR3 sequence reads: CASSPGQVFYGYTF. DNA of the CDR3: TGTGCCAGCTCACCAGGACAGGTTTTCTATGGCTACACCTTC.

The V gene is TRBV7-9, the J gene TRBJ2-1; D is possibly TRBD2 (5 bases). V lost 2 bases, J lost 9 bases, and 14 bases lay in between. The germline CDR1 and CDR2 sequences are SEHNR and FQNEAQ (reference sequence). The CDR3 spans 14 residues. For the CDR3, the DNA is TGTGCCAGCAGCTTACTAGTATACGGGGTTGAGCAGTTCTTC. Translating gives CASSLLVYGVEQFF.